The T cell receptor beta chain described here comes from a study of T cells in Graves' hyperthyroidism and ophthalmopathy. What was amplified from RNA transcripts were TCR beta CDR3 regions. Initially, a first-round RT-PCR of the TCR CDR3 employed the HTBI primer set. TCRdb processed the multiplex PCR reads anew with MiXCR; each CDR3 protein has one entry. The table shows around 350,000 distinct CDR3 sequences, with approximately 25% occurring only once. Study conclusions and caveats: Patients with ophthalmopathy were separated from those with stable hyperthyroidism by a 13 V-J model. Ophthalmopathy, which appeared later, was predicted by the model a median about 6.8 months before onset.

This clonotype occurred many times. The antigen remains unidentified. Hyperthyroidism patients were newly diagnosed, had disease duration under 2 months, and were aged 18 to 65 years. It was uncontrolled infection, other autoimmune disease, pregnancy or lactation that excluded patients. The specimen sequenced was blood. This TCR was recovered from a man in his forties or fifties with Graves' hyperthyroidism.

The CDR3 sequence: CASSEMASGNTDTQYF. For the CDR3, the DNA is TGTGCCAGCAGTGAAATGGCTAGCGGAAACACAGATACGCAGTATTTT. The chain has TRBV2 and TRBJ2-3; 7 bases agree with TRBD2. Germline V gene sequence: CDR1 SNHLY, CDR2 FYNNEI. CDR3 length: 16 amino acids. Losses at the gene ends were 2 bases for V and 2 bases for J; bases not matched to a gene: 7.